This T cell receptor beta chain was captured by sequencing in a study of T cells in Graves' hyperthyroidism and ophthalmopathy. TCR beta CDR3 regions were amplified from RNA. First-round RT-PCR targeting the TCR CDR3 was performed with the HTBI primer set. MiXCR, applied by TCRdb to the multiplex PCR reads, yields one record per CDR3 protein. The sample has around 340,000 distinct CDR3 sequences; about 17% are singletons. The sample holds many counts of this clonotype. This CDR3 has 17 residues. V was shortened by 3 bases and J by 2 bases, with 18 bases between the two germline ends. In germline, CDR1 is SEHNR, CDR2 FQNEAQ (reference sequence).

This chain uses TRBV7-9 with TRBJ2-3, with D unclear. This TCR derives from a woman aged 25 to 39 with Graves' hyperthyroidism that later progressed to Graves' ophthalmopathy. The source material was blood. CDR3 protein: CASSFELMTENTDTQYF. CDR3 in DNA: TGTGCCAGCAGCTTCGAACTGATGACGGAAAACACAGATACGCAGTATTTT.